A selection of T cell receptor beta chains follows, all from one sample in a study of T-cell reconstitution after alpha-beta-depleted transplantation in children. From the PCR reads, TCRdb called clonotypes with MiXCR, one entry per CDR3 protein. Here the sample spans roughly 82,000 distinct CDR3 sequences, 14% being singletons. Sequencing used PBMCs, mostly from graft donor cells, obtained 180 days after TCRalphabeta/CD19-depleted stem cell transplant. The source is a male patient aged 2 to 10 who had a stem cell transplant for acute lymphoblastic leukemia, so the T cells may come from the graft donor. The CDR3 runs from the conserved cysteine through the conserved F or W. The D gene is left open where the match is weak. A clone size is listed for some rows: how often the clone was seen (once, few, many), or a class if it is expanded.

j_gene,abundance,v_gene,d_gene,CDR3aa,CDR3nt
TRBJ1-1,few,TRBV4-2,TRBD1,CASSQLGTGVNTEAFF,TGTGCCAGCAGCCAGCTCGGGACAGGGGTAAACACTGAAGCTTTCTTT
TRBJ2-1,.,TRBV4-3,.,CASSQDRGFYNEQSF,TGCGCCAGCAGCCAAGATAGGGGCTTCTACAATGAGCAGTCCTTC
TRBJ2-3,.,TRBV5-1,TRBD1,CASSLAGTGGSTDTQYF,TGCGCCAGCAGCTTGGCAGGGACAGGGGGAAGCACAGATACGCAGTATTTT
TRBJ1-5,few,TRBV7-2,.,CASKVGNQPQHF,TGTGCCAGCAAGGTTGGCAATCAGCCCCAGCATTTT
TRBJ1-1,many,TRBV9,TRBD1,CASSAPGGRLGNTEAFF,TGTGCCAGCAGCGCGCCAGGGGGCCGCCTGGGGAACACTGAAGCTTTCTTT
TRBJ2-7,few,TRBV9,.,CASSRNHEQYF,TGTGCCAGCAGCCGGAACCACGAGCAGTACTTC
TRBJ1-4,.,TRBV7-2,.,CASSELASGRAGEKLFF,TGTGCCAGCAGCGAATTAGCCTCAGGGAGAGCGGGTGAAAAACTGTTTTTT
TRBJ2-7,many,TRBV5-1,TRBD1,CASSFRDSNYEQYF,TGCGCCAGCAGCTTCCGGGACAGTAACTACGAGCAGTACTTC
TRBJ1-2,few,TRBV20-1,TRBD1,CSATPTGDYGYTF,TGCAGTGCAACCCCGACAGGGGACTATGGCTACACCTTC
TRBJ2-7,.,TRBV15,.,CATSREGRVYEQYF,TGTGCCACCAGCAGAGAAGGCAGGGTCTACGAGCAGTACTTC